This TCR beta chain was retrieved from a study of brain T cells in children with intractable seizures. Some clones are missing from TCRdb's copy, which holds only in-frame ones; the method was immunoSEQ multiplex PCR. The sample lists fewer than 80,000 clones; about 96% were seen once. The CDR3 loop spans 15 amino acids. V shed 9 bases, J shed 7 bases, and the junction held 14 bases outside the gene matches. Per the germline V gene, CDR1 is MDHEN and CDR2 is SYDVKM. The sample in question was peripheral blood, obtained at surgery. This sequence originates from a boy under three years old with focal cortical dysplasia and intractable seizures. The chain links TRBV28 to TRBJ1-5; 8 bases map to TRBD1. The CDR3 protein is CASLDRANTGQPQHF. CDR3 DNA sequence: TGTGCCAGTTTGGACAGGGCGAATACCGGGCAGCCCCAGCATTTT.